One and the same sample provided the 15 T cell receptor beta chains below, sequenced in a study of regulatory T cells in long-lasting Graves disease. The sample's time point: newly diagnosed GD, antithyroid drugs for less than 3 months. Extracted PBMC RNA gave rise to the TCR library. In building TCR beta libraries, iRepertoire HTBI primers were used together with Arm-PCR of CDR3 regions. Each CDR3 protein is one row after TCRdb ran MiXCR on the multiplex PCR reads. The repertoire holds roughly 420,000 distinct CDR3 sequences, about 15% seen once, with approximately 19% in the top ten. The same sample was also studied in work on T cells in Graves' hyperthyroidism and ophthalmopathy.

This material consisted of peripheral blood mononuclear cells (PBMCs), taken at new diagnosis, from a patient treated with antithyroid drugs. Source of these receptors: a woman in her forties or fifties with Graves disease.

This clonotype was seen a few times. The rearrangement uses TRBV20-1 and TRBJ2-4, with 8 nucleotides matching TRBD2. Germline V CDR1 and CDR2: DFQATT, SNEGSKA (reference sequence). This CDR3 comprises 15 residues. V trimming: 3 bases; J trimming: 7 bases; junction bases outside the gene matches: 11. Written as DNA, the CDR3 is TGCAGTGCTAGTTATAGCGGGACGGCGGTGAACATTCAGTACTTC. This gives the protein CSASYSGTAVNIQYF.

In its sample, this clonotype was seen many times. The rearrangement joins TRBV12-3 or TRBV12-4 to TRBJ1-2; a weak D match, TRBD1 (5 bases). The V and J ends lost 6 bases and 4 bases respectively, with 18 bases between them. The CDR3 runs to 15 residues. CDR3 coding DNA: TGTGCCAGCAGGGAGTCAGGGATGGGGTCCTATGGCTACACCTTC. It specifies CASRESGMGSYGYTF.

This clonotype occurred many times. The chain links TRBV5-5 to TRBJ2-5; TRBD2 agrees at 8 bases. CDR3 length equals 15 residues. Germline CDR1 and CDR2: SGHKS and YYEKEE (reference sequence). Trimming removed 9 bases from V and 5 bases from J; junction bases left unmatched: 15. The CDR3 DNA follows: TGTGCCACAACGACCCACAGCGGGAGCTTCGAGACCCAGTACTTC. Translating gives CATTTHSGSFETQYF.

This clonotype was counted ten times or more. The chain's CDR3 is CASSEPSGQASLAGELFF. CDR3 in DNA: TGTGCCAGCAGTGAACCGTCGGGACAGGCATCCCTGGCGGGGGAGCTGTTTTTT. V is TRBV6-1 and J is TRBJ2-2, with 8 bases lining up with TRBD1. The CDR3 contains 18 residues. With 2 bases clipped from V and 8 bases from J, the junction kept 16 bases outside the gene matches. The germline gives CDR1 MNHNS, CDR2 SASEGT.

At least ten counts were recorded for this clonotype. The CDR3 here is CASSLVSWEMQETQYF. The CDR3 region has the DNA TGCGCCAGCAGCTTGGTATCGTGGGAGATGCAAGAGACCCAGTACTTC. The chain couples TRBV5-1 to TRBJ2-5, with D possibly being TRBD2 (5 bases). Per the germline V gene, CDR1 is SGHRS and CDR2 is YFSETQ. The CDR3 runs to 16 residues. V lost 0 bases, J lost 2 bases, and 14 bases lay in between.

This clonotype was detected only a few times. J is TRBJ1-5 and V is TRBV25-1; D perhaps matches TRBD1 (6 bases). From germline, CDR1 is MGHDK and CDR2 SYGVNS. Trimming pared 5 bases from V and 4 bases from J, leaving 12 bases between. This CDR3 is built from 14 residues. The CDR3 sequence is CASSPRGWNQPQHF. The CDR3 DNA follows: TGTGCCAGCAGTCCCAGGGGATGGAATCAGCCCCAGCATTTT.

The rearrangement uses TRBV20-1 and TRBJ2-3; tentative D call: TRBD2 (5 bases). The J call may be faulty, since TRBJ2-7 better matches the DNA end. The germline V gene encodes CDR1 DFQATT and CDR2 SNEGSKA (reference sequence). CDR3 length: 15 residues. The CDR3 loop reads CSARDLEGTNYEQYF. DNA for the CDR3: TGCAGTGCTAGAGATCTTGAGGGAACCAACTACGAGCAGTACTTC.

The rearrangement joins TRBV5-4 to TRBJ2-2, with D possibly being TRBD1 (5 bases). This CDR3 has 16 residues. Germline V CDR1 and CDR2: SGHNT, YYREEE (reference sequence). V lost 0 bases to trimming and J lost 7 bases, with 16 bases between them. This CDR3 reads CASSLGGAKYGGELFF. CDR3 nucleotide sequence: TGTGCCAGCAGCTTGGGTGGGGCGAAATATGGCGGGGAGCTGTTTTTT.

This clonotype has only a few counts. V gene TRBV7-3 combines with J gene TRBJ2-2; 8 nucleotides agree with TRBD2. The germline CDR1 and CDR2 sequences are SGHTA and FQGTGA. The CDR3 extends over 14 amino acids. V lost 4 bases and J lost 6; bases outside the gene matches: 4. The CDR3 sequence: CASSSRTSPGELFF. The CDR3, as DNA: TGTGCCAGCAGCTCCCGGACTAGCCCCGGGGAGCTGTTTTTT.

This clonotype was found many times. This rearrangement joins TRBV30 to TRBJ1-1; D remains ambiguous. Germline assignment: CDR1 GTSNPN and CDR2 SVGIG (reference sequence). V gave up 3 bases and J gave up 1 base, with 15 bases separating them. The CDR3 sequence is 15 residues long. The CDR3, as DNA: TGTGCCTGGAGGGAGCCCCATCGGGGGAACACTGAAGCTTTCTTT. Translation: CAWREPHRGNTEAFF.

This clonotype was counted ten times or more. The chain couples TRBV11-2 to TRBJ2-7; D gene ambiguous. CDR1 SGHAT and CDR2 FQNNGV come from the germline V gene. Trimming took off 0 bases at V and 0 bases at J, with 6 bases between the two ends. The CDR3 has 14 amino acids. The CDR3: CASSLEIGSYEQYF. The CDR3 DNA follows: TGTGCCAGCAGCTTAGAAATAGGCTCCTACGAGCAGTACTTC.

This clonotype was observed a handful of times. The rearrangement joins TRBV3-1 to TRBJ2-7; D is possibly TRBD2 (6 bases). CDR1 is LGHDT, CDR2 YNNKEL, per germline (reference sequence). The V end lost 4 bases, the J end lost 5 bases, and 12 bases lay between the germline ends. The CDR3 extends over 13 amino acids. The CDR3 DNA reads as TGTGCCAGCAGCCGACGGGGGACCCACGAGCAGTACTTC. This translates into CASSRRGTHEQYF.

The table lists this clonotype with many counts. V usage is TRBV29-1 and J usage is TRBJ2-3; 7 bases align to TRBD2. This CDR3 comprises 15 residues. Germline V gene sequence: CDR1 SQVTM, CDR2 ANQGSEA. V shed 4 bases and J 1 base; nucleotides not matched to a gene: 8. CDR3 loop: CSVGAGVSGTDTQYF. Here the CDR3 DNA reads TGCAGCGTTGGTGCGGGAGTGAGTGGCACAGATACGCAGTATTTT.

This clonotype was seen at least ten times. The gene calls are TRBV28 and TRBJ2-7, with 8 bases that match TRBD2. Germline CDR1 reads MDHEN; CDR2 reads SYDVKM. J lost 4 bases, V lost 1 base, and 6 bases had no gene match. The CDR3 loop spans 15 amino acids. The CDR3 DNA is TGTGCCAGCAGTTTATCGGGCGCGGGAGGTTACGAGCAGTACTTC. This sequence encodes CASSLSGAGGYEQYF.

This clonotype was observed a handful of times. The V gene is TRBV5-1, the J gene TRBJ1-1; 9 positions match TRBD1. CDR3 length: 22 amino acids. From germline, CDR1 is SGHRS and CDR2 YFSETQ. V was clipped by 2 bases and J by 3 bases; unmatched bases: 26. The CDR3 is CASSLPRDRVKGAAGWYTEAFF. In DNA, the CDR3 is TGCGCCAGCAGCTTACCCCGGGACAGGGTTAAGGGGGCGGCCGGATGGTACACTGAAGCTTTCTTT. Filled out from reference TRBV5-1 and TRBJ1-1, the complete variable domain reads KAGVTQTPRYLIKTRGQQVTLSCSPISGHRSVSWYQQTPGQGLQFLFEYFSETQRNKGNFPGRFSGRQFSNSRSEMNVSTLELGDSALYLCASSLPRDRVKGAAGWYTEAFFGQGTRLTVV.